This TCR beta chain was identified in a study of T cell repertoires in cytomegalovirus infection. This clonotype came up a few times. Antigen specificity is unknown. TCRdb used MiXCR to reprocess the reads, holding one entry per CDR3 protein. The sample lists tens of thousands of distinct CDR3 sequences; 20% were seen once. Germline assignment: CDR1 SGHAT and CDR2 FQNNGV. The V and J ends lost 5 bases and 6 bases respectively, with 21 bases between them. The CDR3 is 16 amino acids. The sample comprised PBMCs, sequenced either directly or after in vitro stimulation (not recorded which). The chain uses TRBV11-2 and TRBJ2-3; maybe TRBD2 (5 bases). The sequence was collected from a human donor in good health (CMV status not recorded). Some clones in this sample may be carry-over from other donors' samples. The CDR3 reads CASSPRRSTLGDTQYF. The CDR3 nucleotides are TGTGCCAGCAGCCCCCGGAGGTCCACCTTAGGCGATACGCAGTATTTT.